This TCR beta chain is drawn from a study of CD8+CD57+ T cells in acquired aplastic anemia. The overall study: Mean yield of DNA from sorted CD4+ and CD8+ cells was roughly 3.2 ug.

TCR beta VDJ and CDR3 profiles were obtained from a genomic DNA template. MiXCR, applied by TCRdb to the reads, yields one record per CDR3 protein. The table includes nearly 60,000 distinct CDR3 sequences, roughly 60% detected once. For sequencing, patients were chosen who had shown expansion of CD8+CD57+ cells by flow cytometry. Severe acquired aplastic anemia was present in all patients. The germline V gene has CDR1 SQVTM and CDR2 ANQGSEA. Trimming at V came to 5 bases and at J to 8 bases, leaving 15 bases not matched to a gene. The CDR3 extends over 15 amino acids. Sequencing was done on a sample of sorted CD4+, CD8+, or CD8+CD57+ T cells (not recorded which) from PBMCs. The chain combines TRBV29-1 with TRBJ1-2; the match to TRBD1 covers 9 bases. This sequence was found in a human donor with aplastic anemia. The CDR3: CSVPALWTGVAGYTF. The DNA of the CDR3 is TGCAGCGTTCCTGCATTATGGACAGGGGTAGCCGGCTACACCTTC.